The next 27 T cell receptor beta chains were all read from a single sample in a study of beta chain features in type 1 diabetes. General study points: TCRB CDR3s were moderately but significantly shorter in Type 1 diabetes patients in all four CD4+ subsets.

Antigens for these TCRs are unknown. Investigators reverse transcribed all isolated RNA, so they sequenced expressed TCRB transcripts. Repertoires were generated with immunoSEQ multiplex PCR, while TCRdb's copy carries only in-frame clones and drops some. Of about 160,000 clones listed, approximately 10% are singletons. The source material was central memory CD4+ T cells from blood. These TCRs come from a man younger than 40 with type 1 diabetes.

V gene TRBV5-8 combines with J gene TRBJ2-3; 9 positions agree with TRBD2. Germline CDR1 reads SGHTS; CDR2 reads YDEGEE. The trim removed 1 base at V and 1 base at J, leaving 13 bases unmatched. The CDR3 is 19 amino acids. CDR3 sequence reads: CASSLSWASGITGTDTQYF. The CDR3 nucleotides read TGTGCCAGCAGCTTGTCGTGGGCTAGCGGGATCACGGGCACAGATACGCAGTATTTT.

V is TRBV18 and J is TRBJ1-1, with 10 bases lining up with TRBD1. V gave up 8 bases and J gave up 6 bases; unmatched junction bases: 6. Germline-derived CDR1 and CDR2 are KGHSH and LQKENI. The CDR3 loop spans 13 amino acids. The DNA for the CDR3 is TGTGCCAGCAAGACAGGGGGCGCGGCTGAAGCTTTCTTT. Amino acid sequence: CASKTGGAAEAFF.

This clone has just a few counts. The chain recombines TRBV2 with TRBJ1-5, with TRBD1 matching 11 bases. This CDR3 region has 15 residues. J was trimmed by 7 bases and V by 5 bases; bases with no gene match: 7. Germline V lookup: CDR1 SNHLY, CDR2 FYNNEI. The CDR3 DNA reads TGTGCCAGCAGTTTCTGGGACAGGGGGGACCAGCCCCAGCATTTT. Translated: CASSFWDRGDQPQHF.

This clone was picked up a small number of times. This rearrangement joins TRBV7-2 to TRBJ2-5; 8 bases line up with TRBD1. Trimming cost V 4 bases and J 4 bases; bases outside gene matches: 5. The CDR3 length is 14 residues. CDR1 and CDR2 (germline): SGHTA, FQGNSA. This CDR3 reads CASSWGQEAETQYF. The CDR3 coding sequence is TGTGCCAGCAGCTGGGGACAGGAGGCAGAGACCCAGTACTTC.

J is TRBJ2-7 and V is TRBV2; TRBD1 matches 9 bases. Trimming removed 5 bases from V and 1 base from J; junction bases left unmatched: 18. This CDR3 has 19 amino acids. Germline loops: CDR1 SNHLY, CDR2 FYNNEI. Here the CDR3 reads CASSSHGQGYEVASYEQYF. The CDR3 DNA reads TGTGCCAGCAGTTCCCACGGACAGGGGTATGAGGTGGCATCCTACGAGCAGTACTTC. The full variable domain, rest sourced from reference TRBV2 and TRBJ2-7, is EPEVTQTPSHQVTQMGQEVILRCVPISNHLYFYWYRQILGQKVEFLVSFYNNEISEKSEIFDDQFSVERPDGSNFTLKIRSTKLEDSAMYFCASSSHGQGYEVASYEQYFGPGTRLTVT.

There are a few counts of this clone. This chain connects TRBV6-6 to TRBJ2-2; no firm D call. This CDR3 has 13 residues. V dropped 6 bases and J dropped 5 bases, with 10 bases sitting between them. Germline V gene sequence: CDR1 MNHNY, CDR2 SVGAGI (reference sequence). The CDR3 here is CASRNWSTGELFF. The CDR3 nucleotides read TGTGCCAGCAGAAACTGGAGTACCGGGGAGCTGTTTTTT.

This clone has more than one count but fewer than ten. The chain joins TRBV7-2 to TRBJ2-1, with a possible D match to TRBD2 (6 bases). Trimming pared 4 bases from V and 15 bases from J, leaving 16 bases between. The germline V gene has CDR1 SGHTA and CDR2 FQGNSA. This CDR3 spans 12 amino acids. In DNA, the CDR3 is TGTGCCAGCAGCTGGAGGGGTCTTCTTCTGTTCTTC. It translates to CASSWRGLLLFF.

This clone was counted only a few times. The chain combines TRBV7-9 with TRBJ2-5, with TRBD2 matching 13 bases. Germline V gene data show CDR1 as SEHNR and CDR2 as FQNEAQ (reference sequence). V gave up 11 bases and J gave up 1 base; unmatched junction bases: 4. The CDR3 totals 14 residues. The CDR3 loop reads CAGRTSGGQETQYF. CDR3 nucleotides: TGTGCCGGGCGGACTAGCGGGGGCCAAGAGACCCAGTACTTC.

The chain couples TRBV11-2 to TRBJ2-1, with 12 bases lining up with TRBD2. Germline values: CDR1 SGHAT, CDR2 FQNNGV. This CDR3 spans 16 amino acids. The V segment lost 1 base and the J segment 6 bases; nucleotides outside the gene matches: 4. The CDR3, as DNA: TGTGCCAGCAGCTTAGCTTGGACTAGCGGGATCAATGAGCAGTTCTTC. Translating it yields CASSLAWTSGINEQFF.

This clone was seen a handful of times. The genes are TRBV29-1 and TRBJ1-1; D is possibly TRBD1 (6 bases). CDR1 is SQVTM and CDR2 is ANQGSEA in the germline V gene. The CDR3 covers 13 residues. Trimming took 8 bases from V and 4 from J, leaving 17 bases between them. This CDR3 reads CSINRVGGTEAFF. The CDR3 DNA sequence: TGCAGCATTAACAGGGTTGGGGGCACTGAAGCTTTCTTT.

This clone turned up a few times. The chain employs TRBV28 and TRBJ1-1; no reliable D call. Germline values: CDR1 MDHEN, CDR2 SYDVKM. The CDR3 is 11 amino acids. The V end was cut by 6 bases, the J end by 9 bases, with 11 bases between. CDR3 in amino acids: CASSSMRKAFF. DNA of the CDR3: TGTGCCAGCAGCTCAATGAGGAAAGCTTTCTTT.

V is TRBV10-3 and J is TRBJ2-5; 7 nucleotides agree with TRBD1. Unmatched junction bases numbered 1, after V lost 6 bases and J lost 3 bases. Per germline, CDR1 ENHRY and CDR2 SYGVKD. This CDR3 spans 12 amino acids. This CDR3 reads CAISDREETQYF. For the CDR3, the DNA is TGTGCCATCAGCGACAGGGAAGAGACCCAGTACTTC.

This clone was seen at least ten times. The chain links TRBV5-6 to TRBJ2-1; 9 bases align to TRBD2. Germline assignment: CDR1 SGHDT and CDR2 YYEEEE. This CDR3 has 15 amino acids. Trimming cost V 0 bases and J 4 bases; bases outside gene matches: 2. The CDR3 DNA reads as TGTGCCAGCAGCTTGGCGGCGGGAGGGTACAATGAGCAGTTCTTC. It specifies CASSLAAGGYNEQFF.

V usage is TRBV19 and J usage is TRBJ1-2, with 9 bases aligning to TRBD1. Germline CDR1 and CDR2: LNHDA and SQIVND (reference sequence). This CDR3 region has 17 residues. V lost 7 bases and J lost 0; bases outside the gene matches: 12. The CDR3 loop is CASKTGTGNNPNYGYTF. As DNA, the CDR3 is TGTGCCAGTAAGACCGGGACAGGGAACAACCCTAACTATGGCTACACCTTC.

Written as DNA, the CDR3 is TGTGCCAGCAGTTTAAATGAGTATGGCTACACCTTC. This gives the protein CASSLNEYGYTF. The J gene is TRBJ1-2, the V gene TRBV28, with D unresolved. The CDR3 is 12 residues long. Germline CDR1 and CDR2: MDHEN and SYDVKM. V lost 2 bases and J lost 5, with 6 bases in between.

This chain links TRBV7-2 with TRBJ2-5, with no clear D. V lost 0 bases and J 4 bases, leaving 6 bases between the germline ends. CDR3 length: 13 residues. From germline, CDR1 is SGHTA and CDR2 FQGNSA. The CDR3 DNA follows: TGTGCCAGCAGCTTAGCGCCTAGAGAGACCCAGTACTTC. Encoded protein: CASSLAPRETQYF. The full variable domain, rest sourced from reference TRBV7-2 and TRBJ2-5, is GAGVSQSPSNKVTEKGKDVELRCDPISGHTALYWYRQSLGQGLEFLIYFQGNSAPDKSGLPSDRFSAERTGGSVSTLTIQRTQQEDSAVYLCASSLAPRETQYFGPGTRLLVL.

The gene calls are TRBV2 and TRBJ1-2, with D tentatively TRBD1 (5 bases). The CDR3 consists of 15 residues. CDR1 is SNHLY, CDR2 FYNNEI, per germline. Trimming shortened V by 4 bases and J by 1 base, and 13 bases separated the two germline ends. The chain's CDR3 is CASSGTGLNNYGYTF. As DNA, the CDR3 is TGTGCCAGCAGTGGGACGGGACTGAATAACTATGGCTACACCTTC.

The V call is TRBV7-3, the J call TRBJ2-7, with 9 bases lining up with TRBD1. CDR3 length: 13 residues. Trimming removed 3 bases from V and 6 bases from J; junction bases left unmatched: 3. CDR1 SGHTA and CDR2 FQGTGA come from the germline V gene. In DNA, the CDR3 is TGTGCCAGCAGCTTGGGACAGGGAACCGAGCAGTACTTC. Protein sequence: CASSLGQGTEQYF.

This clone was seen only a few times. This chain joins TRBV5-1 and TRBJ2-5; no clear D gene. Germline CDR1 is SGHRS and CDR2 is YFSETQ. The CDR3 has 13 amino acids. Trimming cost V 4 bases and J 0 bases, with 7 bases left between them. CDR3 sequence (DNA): TGCGCCAGCAGCGTCAGGTACCAAGAGACCCAGTACTTC. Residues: CASSVRYQETQYF.

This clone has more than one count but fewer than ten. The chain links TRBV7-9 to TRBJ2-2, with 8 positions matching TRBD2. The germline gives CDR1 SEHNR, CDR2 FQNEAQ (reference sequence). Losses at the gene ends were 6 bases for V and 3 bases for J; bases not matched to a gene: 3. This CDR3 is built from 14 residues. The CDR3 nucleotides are TGTGCCAGCAGACTGACTAGCGACACCGGGGAGCTGTTTTTT. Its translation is CASRLTSDTGELFF.

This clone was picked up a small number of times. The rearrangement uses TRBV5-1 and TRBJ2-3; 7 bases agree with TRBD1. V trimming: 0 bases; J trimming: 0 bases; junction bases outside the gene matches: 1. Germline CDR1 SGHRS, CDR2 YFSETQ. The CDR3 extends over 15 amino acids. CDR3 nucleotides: TGCGCCAGCAGCTTGGGACAGGGAAGCACAGATACGCAGTATTTT. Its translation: CASSLGQGSTDTQYF.

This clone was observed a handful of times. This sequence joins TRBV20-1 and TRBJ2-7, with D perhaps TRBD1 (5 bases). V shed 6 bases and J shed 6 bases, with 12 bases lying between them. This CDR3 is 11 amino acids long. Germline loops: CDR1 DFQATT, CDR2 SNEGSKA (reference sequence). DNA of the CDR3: TGCAGTGCCCGACCTAGGGGCGAGCAGTACTTC. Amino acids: CSARPRGEQYF.

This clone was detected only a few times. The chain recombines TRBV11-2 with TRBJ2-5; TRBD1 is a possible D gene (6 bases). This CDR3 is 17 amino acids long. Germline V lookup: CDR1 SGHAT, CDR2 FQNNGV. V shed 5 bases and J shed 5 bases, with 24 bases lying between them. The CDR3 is CASSPWGRATSRETQYF. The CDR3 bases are TGTGCCAGCAGCCCCTGGGGGCGGGCAACGTCCAGGGAGACCCAGTACTTC.

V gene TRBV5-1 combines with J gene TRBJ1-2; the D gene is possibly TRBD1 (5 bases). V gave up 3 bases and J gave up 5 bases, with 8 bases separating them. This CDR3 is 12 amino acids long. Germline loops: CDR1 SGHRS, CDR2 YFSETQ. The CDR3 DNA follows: TGCGCCAGCAGCTGGGGGGAATATGGCTACACCTTC. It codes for CASSWGEYGYTF.

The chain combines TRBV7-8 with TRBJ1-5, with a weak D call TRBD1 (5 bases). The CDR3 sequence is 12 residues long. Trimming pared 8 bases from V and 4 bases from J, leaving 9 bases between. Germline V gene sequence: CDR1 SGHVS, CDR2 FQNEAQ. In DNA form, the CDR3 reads TGTGCCAGCGGCAGGGTTAATCAGCCCCAGCATTTT. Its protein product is CASGRVNQPQHF.

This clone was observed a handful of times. The CDR3 DNA follows: TGTGCCAGTAGGAGGAACAGGGGCACAGATACGCAGTATTTT. Translation: CASRRNRGTDTQYF. V is TRBV19 and J is TRBJ2-3; TRBD1 might be the D (6 bases). The germline V gene encodes CDR1 LNHDA and CDR2 SQIVND (reference sequence). The CDR3 length is 14 residues. Trimming cost V 6 bases and J 1 base, with 11 bases left between them. Full variable domain (outside the CDR3, taken from reference TRBV19 and TRBJ2-3): DGGITQSPKYLFRKEGQNVTLSCEQNLNHDAMYWYRQDPGQGLRLIYYSQIVNDFQKGDIAEGYSVSREKKESFPLTVTSAQKNPTAFYLCASRRNRGTDTQYFGPGTRLTVL.

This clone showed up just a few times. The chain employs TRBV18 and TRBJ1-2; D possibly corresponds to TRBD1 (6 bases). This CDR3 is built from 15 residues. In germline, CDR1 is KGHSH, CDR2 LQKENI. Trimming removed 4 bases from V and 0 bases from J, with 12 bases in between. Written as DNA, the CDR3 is TGTGCCAGCTCACTCAGCAGGGGTGCTAACTATGGCTACACCTTC. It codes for CASSLSRGANYGYTF.